Each of the 4 T cell receptor beta chains below was sequenced from the same sample in a study of cytomegalovirus exposure and HLA in healthy donors. The PCR had 60 Vbeta and 13 Jbeta primers. TCRdb keeps only in-frame clones here, not all; method: immunoSEQ multiplex PCR. The sample has some 130,000 clones, roughly 80% seen once; the top ten hold over 2%. Sample: PBMCs. These receptors all stem from a man aged 25-45 years in good health and CMV-seronegative.

This CDR3 reads CAWSVGGDTIQYF. The CDR3 DNA reads TGTGCCTGGAGTGTCGGCGGGGATACGATTCAGTACTTC. The V gene is TRBV30, the J gene TRBJ2-4; D perhaps matches TRBD2 (6 bases). Deletions cut 0 bases from V and 10 bases from J, with 13 bases between. Germline lookup yields CDR1 GTSNPN and CDR2 SVGIG (reference sequence). The CDR3 covers 13 residues.

This rearrangement joins TRBV6-1 to TRBJ2-7; 10 nucleotides match TRBD2. Germline CDR1 MNHNS, CDR2 SASEGT. The CDR3 is 14 residues long. The ends lost 6 bases at V and 2 bases at J; junction bases unmatched: 4. CDR3 amino acids: CASRPSGSPYEQYF. Here the CDR3 DNA reads TGTGCCAGCAGGCCTAGCGGGAGCCCCTACGAGCAGTACTTC.

This clone was found a few times. The chain has TRBV7-9 and TRBJ2-7; TRBD2 agrees at 8 bases. CDR1 is SEHNR, CDR2 FQNEAQ, per germline (reference sequence). CDR3 length equals 14 residues. V shed 5 bases, J shed 2 bases, and the junction held 5 bases outside the gene matches. The DNA of the CDR3 is TGTGCCAGCAGCACACTAGCGGAACCCTACGAGCAGTACTTC. This gives the protein CASSTLAEPYEQYF.

The chain links TRBV19 to TRBJ1-6, with 11 bases identical to TRBD1. V lost 5 bases to trimming and J lost 9 bases; unmatched junction nucleotides: 6. CDR3 length: 15 residues. The germline CDR1 and CDR2 sequences are LNHDA and SQIVND (reference sequence). CDR3 sequence (DNA): TGTGCCAGTAGTCTCGGACAGGGGGCAAGTTCACCCCTCCACTTT. Translated: CASSLGQGASSPLHF.